This record concerns one T cell receptor beta chain sequence. There is no known antigen for this receptor. No much larger clone exists at a distance of one base, and base qualities are not known. These data belong to a study of shared clonotypes between healthy human individuals (dated by TCRdb to 2018 to 2021). Turning to the overall study: A couple of women and a few men aged 18 to 49 years were included in the cohort. To estimate repertoire size and how much clonotype sharing occurs between individuals, the study deeply sequenced the blood TCR repertoires of five healthy adults. For each donor, CD4 naive and CD4 memory were each given three plates, CD8 naive was given two plates, and CD8 memory was given one plate. Between about 0.8 and 9.5 billion PBMCs per donor were obtained by leukapheresis. Libraries were prepared and TCR repertoires were sequenced by different laboratories using diverse techniques, in order to increase sequencing depth and limit assay-specific biases.

TCR CDR3 regions were amplified from genomic DNA by multiplex PCR using the deep immunoSEQ assay. Extracted genomic DNA from each cell subset was distributed evenly across all wells of several immunoSEQ 96-well plates, and each plate was treated as a replicate. For sorted subsets, 200 to 250 ng of genomic DNA, equivalent to 25,000 to 30,000 T cell genomes, went into each replicate PCR. Purified libraries were quantified with a Qubit 3.0 fluorometer, sized on a Bioanalyzer 2100, and re-quantified with the KAPA Library Quantification kit. Every immunoSEQ 96-well plate was sequenced on a dedicated single-read 150-cycle Illumina NextSeq 550 flow cell. For the original study's pipeline: Because the immunoSEQ output included only junctional sequences and no quality scores, the filtering could not be the same as the filtering used for full-length reads. To assign V/J genes and CDR3, sequences were annotated against IMGT germline references using PyIR, a Python wrapper for IgBLAST v1.9. Reads were filtered out if the reads had weak V/J assignments (E-value above 1e-6), no CDR3, stop codons, out-of-frame junctions, or ambiguous translated residues. V3J clonotypes were defined by identical inferred V gene, J gene, and CDR3 amino acid sequence. The percentage overlap between two repertoires was calculated by dividing the number of shared unique clonotypes by the size of the smaller repertoire. Three approaches were used to assess repertoire richness: RTK rarefaction, the Chao1 estimator, and Recon v2.1 estimates of unobserved clonotypes. Generation probabilities for all TCRbeta clonotypes obtained by the gDNA method from several donors were computed using OLGA. This is the immuneACCESS table as TCRdb keeps it, with only in-frame sequences that have V and J called. A part of the clones is gone; compared with another copy, unresolved V genes explain less than half, and the rest is unexplained. V and J calls and clone size follow that table, whereas D and trimming were derived from the DNA. The sample has some 2,000,000 clones on record, just under 95% of them singletons. The top ten hold more than 0.95% of the sample.

CDR1 and CDR2 are drawn from the germline V gene: MNHEY, SVGAGI. Trimming at the junction amounts to 6 bases on V and 7 bases on J, and the germline ends lie 16 bases apart. There are 13 amino acids in the CDR3, from cysteine to phenylalanine inclusive. Only the CDR3 DNA is retained, 39 bases long and in frame from the first base. CD8 naive samples were obtained by positive selection for CCR7 among CD45RO-negative cells, yielding a CD45RA+CCR7+ population from which TemRA cells were excluded. The donors were healthy, HIV-negative adults with no recently reported acute infections or vaccinations. Only Caucasian adults living in Nashville, Tennessee, USA were represented among the donors. Blood was obtained by leukapheresis, after which PBMCs were separated by Ficoll-Histopaque density gradient centrifugation and cryopreserved in liquid nitrogen vapor phase. Analytical flow cytometry was used to check the purity and quantity of every magnetically sorted T cell population. Genomic DNA was isolated from each sorted fraction and quantified by UV absorbance on a Nanodrop 2000c.

Overall study results and their limits: Because the study included a small number of donors, the genetic and exposure-history diversity represented was limited. Even with the large sequencing depth, rarefaction of the sorted-subset datasets indicated that sequencing was incomplete. Higher generation probabilities were observed for clonotypes shared by all four sorted-subset donors than for non-shared clonotypes. Only blood was sampled, and tissue TCR repertoires likely differ from those in blood. Naive subsets generally had larger estimated clonotype richness than memory subsets. Based on pairwise subsampling, the degree of clonotype sharing among donors was expected to be affected by sequencing depth. About 5% of naive CD4, around 3.5% of naive CD8, approximately 2.2% of memory CD4, and approximately 0.4% of memory CD8 clonotypes were shared across several donors.

Input material: naive CD8+ T cells sorted from blood. The sample's cell subset or site, from its label and the paper: CD45RA+CCR7+. The chain is made from TRBV6-5 and TRBJ2-7; the D gene cannot be named for sure. This TCR was sampled from a man aged 18-30 years in good health. The CDR3 region has the sequence CASSLGMSWEQYF. DNA sequence: TGTGCCAGCAGCCTTGGAATGTCCTGGGAGCAGTACTTC.